Each of the 32 T cell receptor beta chains below was sequenced from the same sample in a study of shared clonotypes between healthy human individuals. Sequencing used immunoSEQ multiplex PCR; TCRdb keeps in-frame clones, though not all of them. Of about 2.3 million clones in the sample, approximately 93% were seen once. The source material was naive CD4+ T cells from PBMCs. Subset indicated: CD45RA+ positively selected. Receptors were obtained from a young man in good health. Some clones in this sample may be carry-over from other donors' samples.

The chain uses TRBV5-1 and TRBJ2-7; D remains unclear. V was cut by 4 bases and J by 3 bases, with 11 bases left in between. This CDR3 is 13 amino acids long. Germline-derived CDR1 and CDR2 are SGHRS and YFSETQ. This CDR3 reads CASSRSNNYEQYF. CDR3 nucleotides: TGCGCCAGCAGCCGGTCGAACAACTACGAGCAGTACTTC.

This sequence joins TRBV11-2 and TRBJ2-1; D is ambiguous. Germline V gives CDR1 SGHAT, CDR2 FQNNGV. Trimming removed 2 bases from V and 12 bases from J, with 20 bases in between. The CDR3 runs to 15 residues. The CDR3 DNA follows: TGTGCCAGCAGCTTACTTAGCCCCGGAGTTGGGGTGCAGTTCTTC. It encodes CASSLLSPGVGVQFF.

A single count supports this clone. The chain joins TRBV9 to TRBJ1-3; unclear D gene. This CDR3 comprises 13 residues. V gave up 0 bases and J gave up 8 bases, with 9 bases separating them. Looked up from germline, CDR1 is SGDLS and CDR2 is YYNGEE. CDR3 residues: CASSVDWPDTIYF. CDR3 nucleotide sequence: TGTGCCAGCAGCGTAGACTGGCCGGACACCATATATTTT.

V usage is TRBV18 and J usage is TRBJ1-2, with D possibly being TRBD1 (5 bases). Trimming took off 3 bases at V and 2 bases at J, with 13 bases between the two ends. Germline V gene lookup returns CDR1 KGHSH and CDR2 LQKENI. The CDR3 sequence is 15 residues long. The CDR3 coding sequence is TGTGCCAGCTCACCTACCGGGACTGACAACTATGGCTACACCTTC. Translation gives CASSPTGTDNYGYTF.

The chain uses TRBV11-2 and TRBJ2-5; TRBD2 matches 9 bases. Unmatched junction bases numbered 9, after V lost 2 bases and J lost 5 bases. Germline V gene lookup returns CDR1 SGHAT and CDR2 FQNNGV. This CDR3 is 16 amino acids long. CDR3 sequence reads: CASSLLFAGGRETQYF. The CDR3 DNA follows: TGTGCCAGCAGCTTATTGTTCGCGGGGGGGCGGGAGACCCAGTACTTC.

Only one count was recorded for this clone. The sample contains more than one DNA sequence encoding this CDR3. The rearrangement links TRBV9 to TRBJ2-3; TRBD2 matches at 8 bases. V lost 2 bases, J lost 0 bases, and 2 bases stayed unmatched. Germline CDR1 SGDLS, CDR2 YYNGEE. The CDR3 has 15 amino acids. The CDR3 DNA follows: TGTGCCAGCAGCGTTTTAGCGGGAAGCACAGATACGCAGTATTTT. Translation gives CASSVLAGSTDTQYF. The entire variable domain, with the rest obtained from reference TRBV9 and TRBJ2-3, is as follows: DSGVTQTPKHLITATGQRVTLRCSPRSGDLSVYWYQQSLDQGLQFLIQYYNGEERAKGNILERFSAQQFPDLHSELNLSSLELGDSALYFCASSVLAGSTDTQYFGPGTRLTVL.

CDR3 DNA: TGTGCCAGCAGTAACCGATACGAGCAGTACTTC. It yields the protein CASSNRYEQYF. This chain uses TRBV6-5 with TRBJ2-7; D gene unclear. The CDR3 is 11 residues long. Germline CDR1 reads MNHEY; CDR2 reads SVGAGI. V shed 5 bases and J shed 4 bases, with 6 bases lying between them.

This CDR3 reads CSVEAGDRGRETQYF. The CDR3 DNA is TGCAGCGTTGAAGCAGGAGACAGGGGAAGGGAGACCCAGTACTTC. The chain joins TRBV29-1 to TRBJ2-5; 8 nucleotides align to TRBD1. V was pared by 1 base and J by 5 bases, with 9 bases of the junction left unmatched. CDR3 size: 15 residues. CDR1 SQVTM and CDR2 ANQGSEA come from the germline V gene.

In this sample, this clone turned up a few times. The CDR3 coding sequence is TGTGCCAGTAGTAGCCAGGAGGCGGCGAACACTGAAGCTTTCTTT. Residues: CASSSQEAANTEAFF. The chain joins TRBV19 to TRBJ1-1; D is uncertain. The germline V gene encodes CDR1 LNHDA and CDR2 SQIVND (reference sequence). The CDR3 has 15 amino acids. The ends were cut back, 4 bases at V and 1 base at J, with 13 bases in the middle.

The chain employs TRBV5-1 and TRBJ2-5; D is unclear. V shed 5 bases and J shed 2 bases, with 7 bases lying between them. The CDR3 sequence is 12 residues long. CDR1 SGHRS and CDR2 YFSETQ come from the germline V gene. CDR3 residues: CASRSNQETQYF. For the CDR3, the DNA is TGCGCCAGCAGGTCAAATCAAGAGACCCAGTACTTC.

The rearrangement links TRBV4-1 to TRBJ2-3; a weak D match, TRBD2 (6 bases). The V gene's germline CDR1 is MGHRA and CDR2 YSYEKL. Deletions cut 8 bases from V and 4 bases from J, with 13 bases between. The CDR3 totals 13 residues. CDR3 sequence reads: CASRRGTSDTQYF. DNA for the CDR3: TGCGCCAGCCGCCGCGGGACCTCAGATACGCAGTATTTT.

V usage is TRBV7-2 and J usage is TRBJ2-2; 11 bases are shared with TRBD1. In germline, CDR1 is SGHTA, CDR2 FQGNSA. The ends lost 0 bases at V and 4 bases at J; junction bases unmatched: 1. CDR3 length: 16 amino acids. The CDR3, as DNA: TGTGCCAGCAGCTTAGCCGGGACAGGGGGCACCGGGGAGCTGTTTTTT. Translated: CASSLAGTGGTGELFF.

J is TRBJ2-5 and V is TRBV27; TRBD2 agrees at 7 bases. V lost 4 bases to trimming and J lost 2 bases; unmatched junction nucleotides: 7. This CDR3 is built from 15 residues. Per germline, CDR1 MNHEY and CDR2 SMNVEV (reference sequence). CDR3 sequence: CASSSLAAGQETQYF. As DNA, the CDR3 is TGTGCCAGCAGTTCCCTGGCAGCGGGACAAGAGACCCAGTACTTC.

V and J are TRBV4-2 and TRBJ1-2; weak D call: TRBD1 (5 bases). Trimming took 4 bases from V and 4 from J, leaving 22 bases between them. Germline CDR1 is LGHNA and CDR2 is YNFKEQ. The CDR3 loop spans 17 amino acids. This CDR3 reads CASSPTWDSTTGYGYTF. CDR3 nucleotides: TGTGCCAGCAGCCCTACCTGGGACTCCACAACAGGCTATGGCTACACCTTC.

This rearrangement joins TRBV27 to TRBJ2-3; no clear D. This CDR3 comprises 15 residues. From germline, CDR1 is MNHEY and CDR2 SMNVEV (reference sequence). V lost 6 bases and J 6 bases, leaving 19 bases between the germline ends. This chain's CDR3 is CASRVALLFGDTQYF. DNA for the CDR3: TGTGCCAGCAGAGTTGCGTTACTGTTTGGCGATACGCAGTATTTT.

V is TRBV18 and J is TRBJ2-7; D unclear. V lost 3 bases and J 2 bases, leaving 14 bases between the germline ends. The CDR3 has 15 amino acids. The germline gives CDR1 KGHSH, CDR2 LQKENI. The CDR3 region is CASSPATQPPYEQYF. Here the CDR3 DNA reads TGTGCCAGCTCACCGGCGACGCAGCCCCCCTACGAGCAGTACTTC.

The CDR3 DNA is TGCGCCAGCAGCCAAGAAGGAGGTTATAGCAATCAGCCCCAGCATTTT. This sequence encodes CASSQEGGYSNQPQHF. The chain links TRBV4-1 to TRBJ1-5; no definite D call. V gave up 0 bases and J gave up 0 bases, with 9 bases separating them. This CDR3 region has 16 residues. Per the germline V gene, CDR1 is MGHRA and CDR2 is YSYEKL.

The gene calls are TRBV5-4 and TRBJ1-2; TRBD1 might be the D (5 bases). This CDR3 has 14 amino acids. V was trimmed by 1 base and J by 1 base, leaving 8 bases between them. Germline V gene sequence: CDR1 SGHNT, CDR2 YYREEE (reference sequence). For the CDR3, the DNA is TGTGCCAGCAGCTTGATACAGGTTAACTATGGCTACACCTTC. Translating it yields CASSLIQVNYGYTF.

This rearrangement joins TRBV7-6 to TRBJ2-1, with D maybe TRBD2 (6 bases). Germline V lookup: CDR1 SGHVS, CDR2 FNYEAQ. Trimming cost V 2 bases and J 0 bases, with 11 bases left between them. The CDR3 contains 16 residues. CDR3 loop: CASSLYSGVSYNEQFF. CDR3 DNA sequence: TGTGCCAGCAGCTTATATAGCGGAGTCTCCTACAATGAGCAGTTCTTC. The full variable domain, its missing parts supplied by reference TRBV7-6 and TRBJ2-1, is GAGVSQSPRYKVTKRGQDVALRCDPISGHVSLYWYRQALGQGPEFLTYFNYEAQQDKSGLPNDRFSAERPEGSISTLTIQRTEQRDSAMYRCASSLYSGVSYNEQFFGPGTRLTVL.

The chain has TRBV7-9 and TRBJ1-2, with D unresolved. The CDR3 totals 10 residues. Germline loops: CDR1 SEHNR, CDR2 FQNEAQ (reference sequence). With 5 bases removed from V and 8 bases from J, the gap between germline ends came to 6 bases. In DNA, the CDR3 is TGTGCCAGCAGCAGCCGAGGCTACACCTTC. Encoded protein: CASSSRGYTF. Full variable domain (outside the CDR3, taken from reference TRBV7-9 and TRBJ1-2): DTGVSQNPRHKITKRGQNVTFRCDPISEHNRLYWYRQTLGQGPEFLTYFQNEAQLEKSRLLSDRFSAERPKGSFSTLEIQRTEQGDSAMYLCASSSRGYTFGSGTRLTVV.

V usage is TRBV6-6 and J usage is TRBJ2-1; D remains unclear. Deletions cut 5 bases from V and 5 bases from J, with 19 bases between. Germline lookup yields CDR1 MNHNY and CDR2 SVGAGI (reference sequence). The CDR3 is 16 residues long. This CDR3 is CASSLLSSRINNEQFF. DNA of the CDR3: TGTGCCAGCAGTCTACTGAGTTCTCGCATTAACAATGAGCAGTTCTTC.

V is TRBV9 and J is TRBJ1-3; no clear D. The CDR3 runs 13 residues. Germline lookup yields CDR1 SGDLS and CDR2 YYNGEE. The V and J ends lost 1 base and 8 bases respectively, with 10 bases between them. The chain's CDR3 is CASSVRQIDTIYF. The CDR3 bases are TGTGCCAGCAGCGTAAGACAAATAGACACCATATATTTT.

Note on this clone: One end of the junction fails to match germline, which may point to a read error. The chain has TRBV11-2 and TRBJ1-1; 8 bases are a match to TRBD1. CDR3 length: 16 amino acids. From germline, CDR1 is SGHAT and CDR2 FQNNGV. CDR3 loop: CASSFYVGQGATGAFF. CDR3 coding DNA: TGTGCCAGCAGCTTTTACGTCGGCCAGGGGGCGACTGGAGCTTTCTTT.

This chain links TRBV11-2 with TRBJ2-3; no clear D. The CDR3 is 13 residues long. The V end was cut by 5 bases, the J end by 4 bases, with 10 bases between. Germline CDR1 and CDR2: SGHAT and FQNNGV. CDR3: CASSRVGPDTQYF. CDR3 nucleotide sequence: TGTGCCAGCAGCCGTGTCGGCCCAGATACGCAGTATTTT.

The chain links TRBV7-9 to TRBJ2-3; D is uncertain. Trimming shortened V by 2 bases and J by 6 bases, and 9 bases separated the two germline ends. The CDR3 consists of 13 residues. Germline assignment: CDR1 SEHNR and CDR2 FQNEAQ (reference sequence). The CDR3 reads CASSLLARDTQYF. CDR3 nucleotide sequence: TGTGCCAGCAGCTTATTAGCAAGGGATACGCAGTATTTT.

The chain couples TRBV27 to TRBJ2-7; D is unresolved. Germline CDR1 reads MNHEY; CDR2 reads SMNVEV (reference sequence). V gave up 4 bases and J gave up 0 bases, with 13 bases separating them. The CDR3 consists of 15 residues. For the CDR3, the DNA is TGTGCCAGCAGTTCCGTAGGGCTCGGCTCCTACGAGCAGTACTTC. Translated, it gives CASSSVGLGSYEQYF.

For the CDR3, the DNA is TGCGCCAGCAGCTTGGCAACAGGGACTGGAAACACCATATATTTT. Protein sequence: CASSLATGTGNTIYF. The rearrangement links TRBV5-1 to TRBJ1-3, with D perhaps TRBD1 (6 bases). V was clipped by 0 bases and J by 2 bases, with 9 bases between them. Germline V CDR1 and CDR2: SGHRS, YFSETQ. The CDR3 runs to 15 residues. Complete variable domain (other parts from reference TRBV5-1 and TRBJ1-3): KAGVTQTPRYLIKTRGQQVTLSCSPISGHRSVSWYQQTPGQGLQFLFEYFSETQRNKGNFPGRFSGRQFSNSRSEMNVSTLELGDSALYLCASSLATGTGNTIYFGEGSWLTVV.

The chain uses TRBV27 and TRBJ2-1; D gene unclear. V was shortened by 4 bases and J by 0 bases, with 7 bases between the two germline ends. The CDR3 is 14 residues long. Germline CDR1 reads MNHEY; CDR2 reads SMNVEV (reference sequence). The CDR3 DNA reads TGTGCCAGCAGTTGGGCGAGCTCCTACAATGAGCAGTTCTTC. Its protein is CASSWASSYNEQFF.

The chain employs TRBV5-6 and TRBJ2-1, with 9 bases identical to TRBD2. Germline trimming cut 4 bases from V and 5 bases from J; bases unmatched to any gene: 19. Per germline, CDR1 SGHDT and CDR2 YYEEEE. The CDR3 has 19 amino acids. CDR3 loop: CASSPGLAGWWGPNNEQFF. CDR3 DNA: TGTGCCAGCAGCCCCGGGCTAGCGGGATGGTGGGGACCAAACAATGAGCAGTTCTTC.

This clone was observed a single time. Other DNA sequences in the sample encode the same CDR3. This chain uses TRBV2 with TRBJ2-5, with TRBD2 as a possible D gene (6 bases). Per germline, CDR1 SNHLY and CDR2 FYNNEI. Trimming took 9 bases from V and 5 from J, leaving 7 bases between them. The CDR3 covers 10 residues. Here the CDR3 reads CASGGETQYF. Here the CDR3 DNA reads TGTGCCAGTGGAGGGGAGACCCAGTACTTC.

The chain recombines TRBV6-5 with TRBJ1-6; perhaps TRBD1 as D (5 bases). This CDR3 has 13 amino acids. Trimming shortened V by 6 bases and J by 7 bases, and 10 bases separated the two germline ends. The germline V gene has CDR1 MNHEY and CDR2 SVGAGI. The CDR3 is CASREGLNSPLHF. In DNA form, the CDR3 reads TGTGCCAGCAGGGAGGGGCTCAATTCACCCCTCCACTTT.

The V and J genes are TRBV9 and TRBJ2-1, with 7 bases identical to TRBD2. The CDR3 loop spans 15 amino acids. The V segment lost 0 bases and the J segment 9 bases; nucleotides outside the gene matches: 9. The germline gives CDR1 SGDLS, CDR2 YYNGEE. The CDR3 DNA reads as TGTGCCAGCAGCGTAGGAGGGGACTACCCGACTGAGCAGTTCTTC. Translation: CASSVGGDYPTEQFF.